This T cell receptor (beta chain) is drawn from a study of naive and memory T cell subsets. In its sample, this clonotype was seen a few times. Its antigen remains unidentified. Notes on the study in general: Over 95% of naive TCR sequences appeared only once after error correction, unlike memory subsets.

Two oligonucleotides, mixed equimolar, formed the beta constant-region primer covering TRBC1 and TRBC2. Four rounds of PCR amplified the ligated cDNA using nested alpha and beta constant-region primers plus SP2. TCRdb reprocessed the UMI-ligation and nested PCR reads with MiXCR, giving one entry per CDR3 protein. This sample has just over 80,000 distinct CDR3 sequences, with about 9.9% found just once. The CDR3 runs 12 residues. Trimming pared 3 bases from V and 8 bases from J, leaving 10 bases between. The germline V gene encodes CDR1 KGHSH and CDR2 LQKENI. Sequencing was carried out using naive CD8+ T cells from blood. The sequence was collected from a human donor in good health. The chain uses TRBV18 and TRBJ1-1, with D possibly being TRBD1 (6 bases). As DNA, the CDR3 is TGTGCCAGCTCACCCGAGGACAGAGAAGCTTTCTTT. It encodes CASSPEDREAFF. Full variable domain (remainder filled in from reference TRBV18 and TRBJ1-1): NAGVMQNPRHLVRRRGQEARLRCSPMKGHSHVYWYRQLPEEGLKFMVYLQKENIIDESGMPKERFSAEFPKEGPSILRIQQVVRGDSAAYFCASSPEDREAFFGQGTRLTVV.